Listed below are T cell receptor beta chains from one sample, sequenced in a study of control samples from healthy donors and cancer patients. Clones were read by immunoSEQ multiplex PCR, and TCRdb kept only the in-frame ones, dropping some. The table has approximately 80,000 clones, roughly 88% seen once. Sequencing was performed on blood. The receptors come from a woman aged 45-65 years in good health. CDR3s include the opening cysteine and the closing phenylalanine or tryptophan. A D gene is named only where the DNA matches it firmly.

d_gene: TRBD2; v_gene: TRBV11-2; CDR3aa: CASSLFGGADNEQFF
d_gene: -; v_gene: TRBV6-2/TRBV6-3; CDR3aa: CASSYSTAGELFF
d_gene: -; v_gene: TRBV5-6; CDR3aa: CASIRDGQNYGYTF
d_gene: -; v_gene: TRBV3-1/TRBV3-2; CDR3aa: CASSLSLVSLHVEAFF
d_gene: -; v_gene: TRBV5-1; CDR3aa: CASTQPGSRGRAFF
d_gene: -; v_gene: TRBV6-1; CDR3aa: CASSDRRVGQPQHF
d_gene: TRBD2; v_gene: TRBV6-1; CDR3aa: CASSGPSGATTGELFF
d_gene: -; v_gene: TRBV6-1; CDR3aa: CASSDPAEETQYF
d_gene: TRBD2; v_gene: TRBV6-5; CDR3aa: CASSGGAFNEQFF
d_gene: -; v_gene: TRBV5-1; CDR3aa: CASSPGTTYEQYF
d_gene: -; v_gene: TRBV5-1; CDR3aa: CASSLYQLNSGNTIYF
d_gene: -; v_gene: TRBV30; CDR3aa: CAWSKSNRLNYGYTF
d_gene: TRBD1; v_gene: TRBV27; CDR3aa: CASSLGQGANTIYF
d_gene: TRBD1; v_gene: TRBV19; CDR3aa: CASSLYGTGDVPTYTF
d_gene: -; v_gene: TRBV7-8; CDR3aa: CASSQLSNQPQHF
d_gene: -; v_gene: TRBV5-6; CDR3aa: CASSLWGGEQPQHF
d_gene: -; v_gene: TRBV7-2; CDR3aa: CASSFSTYMNTEAFF
d_gene: -; v_gene: TRBV2; CDR3aa: CASSGSRSSYEQYF
d_gene: -; v_gene: TRBV7-9; CDR3aa: CASSLLGGRGEKLFF
d_gene: -; v_gene: TRBV2; CDR3aa: CASSAYGAPDTQYF
d_gene: TRBD1; v_gene: TRBV5-1; CDR3aa: CASSRTGGYTEAFF
d_gene: TRBD1; v_gene: TRBV6-5; CDR3aa: CASTLQGSTEAFF
d_gene: TRBD1; v_gene: TRBV7-9; CDR3aa: CASSLGATGYVNEQFF
d_gene: -; v_gene: TRBV9; CDR3aa: CASSPDWGGTEAFF
d_gene: -; v_gene: TRBV24-1; CDR3aa: CATSDLKWVRTEAFF
d_gene: TRBD1; v_gene: TRBV3-1/TRBV3-2; CDR3aa: CASSQLQGGQGAGYGYTF
d_gene: TRBD2; v_gene: TRBV5-6; CDR3aa: CASSLAGGRTGELFF
d_gene: -; v_gene: TRBV2; CDR3aa: CASLAFSGANVLTF
d_gene: -; v_gene: TRBV5-1; CDR3aa: CASSLFVPPGANYGYTF
d_gene: -; v_gene: TRBV2; CDR3aa: CASSPSTGSYEQYF
d_gene: TRBD1; v_gene: TRBV19; CDR3aa: CASSALTGAQTYEQYF